The 10 T cell receptor beta chains given below trace back to one sample, sequenced in a study of T cell clusters in autoimmune cytopenias. TRB was amplified from about 260 ng of peripheral blood genomic DNA per sample. One tube held mixed TRB-A and TRB-B primer pools for touch-down PCR. Following a re-call of the multiplex PCR reads, TCRdb has one entry per CDR3 protein and lacks DNA. Its table lists about 8,400 distinct CDR3 sequences. The source material was peripheral blood. The receptors were sampled from a human donor with an autoimmune cytopenia or autoimmune hepatitis (not recorded which).

The chain couples TRBV11-2 to TRBJ1-2; TCRdb gives TRBD1 as the D gene, but with no DNA this cannot be confirmed. Germline loops: CDR1 SGHAT, CDR2 FQNNGV. The CDR3 consists of 13 residues. CDR3 residues: CASSRQINYGYTF.

This chain's CDR3 is CASSPPRGTNTEAFF. V usage is TRBV12-3 or TRBV12-4 and J usage is TRBJ1-1. The CDR3 has 15 residues.

The rearrangement links TRBV7-9 to TRBJ1-2; TCRdb outputs TRBD1, but without DNA this stays unchecked. Looked up from germline, CDR1 is SEHNR and CDR2 is FQNEAQ (reference sequence). The CDR3 extends over 14 amino acids. This chain's CDR3 is CASSLGGTGEGYTF.

This clonotype registers medium-sized (0.01 to 0.1%) by frequency. CDR3 sequence: CASSDRGHRAYGYTF. The chain combines TRBV19 with TRBJ1-2; TCRdb reports TRBD1, a call that lacks DNA to check it against. CDR3 length equals 15 residues. CDR1 and CDR2 (germline): LNHDA, SQIVND (reference sequence).

Frequency places this clonotype as medium-sized (0.01 to 0.1%). The gene calls are TRBV6-1 and TRBJ2-3; TCRdb selects TRBD1, and the lack of DNA leaves this call unchecked. The germline gives CDR1 MNHNS, CDR2 SASEGT. CDR3 size: 16 residues. CDR3 residues: CASSQAGGWRTDTQYF.

The V gene is TRBV7-6, the J gene TRBJ2-1; TCRdb picks TRBD2, but there is no DNA to check that call. The CDR3 length is 14 residues. CDR1 SGHVS and CDR2 FNYEAQ come from the germline V gene. CDR3 loop: CASSRTSGGRKQFF.

This sequence joins TRBV20-1 and TRBJ1-1. In germline, CDR1 is DFQATT, CDR2 SNEGSKA (reference sequence). This CDR3 spans 14 amino acids. The CDR3 sequence: CSASSRVGNTEAFF.

The gene calls are TRBV20-1 and TRBJ2-3; TCRdb lists TRBD2, though no DNA is available to test this call. Germline CDR1 is DFQATT and CDR2 is SNEGSKA (reference sequence). CDR3 length: 17 amino acids. The CDR3 sequence: CSARDLRASGRTDTQYF.

Here the CDR3 reads CASSWDNMGNQPQHF. V gene TRBV5-1 combines with J gene TRBJ1-5. Germline-derived CDR1 and CDR2 are SGHRS and YFSETQ. The CDR3 is made up of 15 amino acids.

This clonotype is medium-sized by frequency. The chain carries TRBV7-3 and TRBJ2-3; TCRdb's D call of TRBD1 is untestable without DNA. CDR1 is SGHTA and CDR2 is FQGTGA in the germline V gene. This CDR3 is 15 amino acids long. CDR3 sequence reads: CASSAGGGHTDTQYF. Using reference TRBV7-3 and TRBJ2-3 for the parts outside the CDR3, the full variable domain is GAGVSQTPSNKVTEKGKYVELRCDPISGHTALYWYRQSLGQGPEFLIYFQGTGAADDSGLPNDRFFAVRPEGSVSTLKIQRTERGDSAVYLCASSAGGGHTDTQYFGPGTRLTVL.